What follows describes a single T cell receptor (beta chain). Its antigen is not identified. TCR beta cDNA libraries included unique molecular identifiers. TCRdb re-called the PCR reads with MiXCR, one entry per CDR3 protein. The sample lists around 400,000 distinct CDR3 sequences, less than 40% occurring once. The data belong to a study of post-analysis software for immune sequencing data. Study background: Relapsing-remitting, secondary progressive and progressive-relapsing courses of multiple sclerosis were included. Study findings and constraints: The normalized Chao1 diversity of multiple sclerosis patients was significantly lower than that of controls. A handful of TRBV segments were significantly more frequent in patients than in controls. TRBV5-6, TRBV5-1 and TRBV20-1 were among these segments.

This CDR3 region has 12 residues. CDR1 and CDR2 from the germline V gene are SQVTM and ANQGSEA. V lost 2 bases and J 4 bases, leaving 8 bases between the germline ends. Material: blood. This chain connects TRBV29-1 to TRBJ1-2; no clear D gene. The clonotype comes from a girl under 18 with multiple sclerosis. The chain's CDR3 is CSVESVLYGYTF. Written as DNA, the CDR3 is TGCAGCGTTGAATCGGTGCTCTATGGCTACACCTTC.